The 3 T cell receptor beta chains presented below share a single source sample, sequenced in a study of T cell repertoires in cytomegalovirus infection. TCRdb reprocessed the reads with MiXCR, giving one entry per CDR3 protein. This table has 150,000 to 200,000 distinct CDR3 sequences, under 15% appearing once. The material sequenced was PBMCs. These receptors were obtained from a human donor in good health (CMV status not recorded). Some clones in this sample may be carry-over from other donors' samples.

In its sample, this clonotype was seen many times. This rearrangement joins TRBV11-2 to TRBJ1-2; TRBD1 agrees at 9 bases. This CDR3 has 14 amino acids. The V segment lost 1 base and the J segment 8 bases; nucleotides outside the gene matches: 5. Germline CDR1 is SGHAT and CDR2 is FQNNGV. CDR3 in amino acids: CASSLVGQGGGYTF. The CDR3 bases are TGTGCCAGCAGCTTAGTGGGACAGGGCGGCGGCTACACCTTC.

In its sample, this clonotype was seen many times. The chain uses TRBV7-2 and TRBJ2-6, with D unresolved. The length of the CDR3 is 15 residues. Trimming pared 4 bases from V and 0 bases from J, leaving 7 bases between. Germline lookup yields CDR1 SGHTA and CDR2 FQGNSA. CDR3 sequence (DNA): TGTGCCAGCAGCTCTAGATCCTCTGGGGCCAACGTCCTGACTTTC. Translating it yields CASSSRSSGANVLTF.

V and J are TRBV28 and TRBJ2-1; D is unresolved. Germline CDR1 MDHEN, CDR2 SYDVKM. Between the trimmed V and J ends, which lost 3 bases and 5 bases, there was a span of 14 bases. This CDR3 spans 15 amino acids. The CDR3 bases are TGTGCCAGCAGTTTTGTATCACCTATGAACAATGAGCAGTTCTTC. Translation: CASSFVSPMNNEQFF.